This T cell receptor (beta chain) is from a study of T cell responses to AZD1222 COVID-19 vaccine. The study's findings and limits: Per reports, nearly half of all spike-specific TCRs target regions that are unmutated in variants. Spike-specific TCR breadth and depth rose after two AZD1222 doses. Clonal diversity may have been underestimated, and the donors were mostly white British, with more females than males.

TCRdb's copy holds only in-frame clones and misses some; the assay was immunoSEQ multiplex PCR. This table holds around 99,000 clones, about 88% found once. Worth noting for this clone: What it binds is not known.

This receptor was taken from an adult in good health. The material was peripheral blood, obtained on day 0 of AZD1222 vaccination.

CDR3 residues: CAISANNNEQFF. CDR3 sequence (DNA): TGTGCCATCAGTGCGAATAACAATGAGCAGTTCTTC. The chain recombines TRBV10-3 with TRBJ2-1; no reliable D call. There are 12 residues in the CDR3. V was pared by 4 bases and J by 5 bases, with 6 bases between. Per the germline V gene, CDR1 is ENHRY and CDR2 is SYGVKD.